The next 3 T cell receptor beta chains were all read from a single sample in a study of human T cells and chemical hapten exposure. Time point meaning: patch test 1, 2 weeks after DPC sensitization. Treatment meaning: therapeutic diphenylcyclopropenone sensitization with weekly scalp DPC. Using its own MiXCR run on the RACE reads, TCRdb lists one record per CDR3 protein. The table includes 90,000 or so distinct CDR3 sequences, over 9.5% detected once. This specimen consisted of whole blood, obtained in connection with sensitization to the hapten diphenylcyclopropenone (DPC). Receptors were obtained from a man in his forties with alopecia areata. Some clones in this sample may be carry-over from other donors' samples.

V usage is TRBV3-1 and J usage is TRBJ2-3, with D hard to call. Germline V gene data show CDR1 as LGHDT and CDR2 as YNNKEL (reference sequence). Trimming left V 4 bases short and J 2 bases short, with 7 bases between. The CDR3 has 13 amino acids. CDR3 in amino acids: CASSPGSTDTQYF. The CDR3 nucleotides are TGTGCCAGCAGCCCTGGATCCACAGATACGCAGTATTTT.

The table lists this clonotype with a count of one. The CDR3 DNA sequence: TGTGCCAGCAGCTTGCCCCATACGCAGTATTTT. The encoded protein is CASSLPHTQYF. This chain connects TRBV7-2 to TRBJ2-3; no firm D call. The CDR3 totals 11 residues. V lost 3 bases and J lost 7, with 5 bases in between. Germline V gene data show CDR1 as SGHTA and CDR2 as FQGNSA.

J is TRBJ2-1 and V is TRBV9; unclear D gene. V was shortened by 0 bases and J by 4 bases, with 8 bases between the two germline ends. The germline V gene has CDR1 SGDLS and CDR2 YYNGEE. The CDR3 totals 14 residues. In nucleotides, the CDR3 is TGTGCCAGCAGCGTAGGCCTGGATTACAATGAGCAGTTCTTC. Its protein product is CASSVGLDYNEQFF.